A single sample gave rise to the 6 T cell receptor beta chains below, sequenced in a study of T cell responses to AZD1222 COVID-19 vaccine. The assay was immunoSEQ multiplex PCR, and TCRdb's table has in-frame clones only and misses some. The table lists roughly 80,000 clones, roughly 90% of them singletons. The material sequenced was peripheral blood, taken on day 0 of MenACWY control vaccination. The receptors originated from an adult in good health.

The V call is TRBV7-2, the J call TRBJ2-7, with TRBD2 identical over 12 bases. The V gene's germline CDR1 is SGHTA and CDR2 FQGNSA. V lost 3 bases and J lost 4; bases outside the gene matches: 4. This CDR3 has 15 amino acids. CDR3 nucleotides: TGTGCCAGCAGCTTGACTAGCGGGGGCCAATACGAGCAGTACTTC. It yields the protein CASSLTSGGQYEQYF.

This chain connects TRBV14 to TRBJ2-1; D may be TRBD1 (6 bases). V lost 4 bases, J lost 2 bases, and 12 bases lay in between. The V gene's germline CDR1 is SGHDN and CDR2 FVKESK. This CDR3 contains 15 residues. CDR3 coding DNA: TGTGCCAGCAGCCGCCCGGGACATCCCTACAATGAGCAGTTCTTC. Its translation is CASSRPGHPYNEQFF.

J is TRBJ2-5 and V is TRBV11-2; D may be TRBD2 (7 bases). The CDR3 is 17 amino acids. Germline V gene data show CDR1 as SGHAT and CDR2 as FQNNGV. With 1 base removed from V and 2 bases from J, the gap between germline ends came to 17 bases. CDR3 nucleotides: TGTGCCAGCAGCTTAGTACGGTGGGGGGGCCGGCAAGAGACCCAGTACTTC. Translation gives CASSLVRWGGRQETQYF.

The chain couples TRBV6-6 to TRBJ2-7; maybe TRBD1 (6 bases). Germline CDR1 MNHNY, CDR2 SVGAGI (reference sequence). V was pared by 6 bases and J by 4 bases, with 13 bases between. The CDR3 is made up of 13 amino acids. CDR3 sequence (DNA): TGTGCCAGCAGCCAGGGGAGAAGATACGAGCAGTACTTC. Amino acid sequence: CASSQGRRYEQYF.

The rearrangement uses TRBV30 and TRBJ1-1, with D hard to call. This CDR3 comprises 13 residues. The germline gives CDR1 GTSNPN, CDR2 SVGIG (reference sequence). V was cut by 0 bases and J by 8 bases, with 13 bases left in between. CDR3 bases: TGTGCCTGGAGTGTCTTCCCAGGAACGGAAGCTTTCTTT. Protein: CAWSVFPGTEAFF.

This clone was seen only once. At one of its ends the junction is not consistent with the germline gene, which may arise from a read error. The J gene is TRBJ1-6, the V gene TRBV6-4; D unresolved. Germline values: CDR1 MRHNA, CDR2 SNTAGT. The CDR3 sequence is 14 residues long. The CDR3 bases are TGTGCCAGCAGAGCGGGCTCCGATAATTCACCCCTCCACTTT. This encodes CASRAGSDNSPLHF.